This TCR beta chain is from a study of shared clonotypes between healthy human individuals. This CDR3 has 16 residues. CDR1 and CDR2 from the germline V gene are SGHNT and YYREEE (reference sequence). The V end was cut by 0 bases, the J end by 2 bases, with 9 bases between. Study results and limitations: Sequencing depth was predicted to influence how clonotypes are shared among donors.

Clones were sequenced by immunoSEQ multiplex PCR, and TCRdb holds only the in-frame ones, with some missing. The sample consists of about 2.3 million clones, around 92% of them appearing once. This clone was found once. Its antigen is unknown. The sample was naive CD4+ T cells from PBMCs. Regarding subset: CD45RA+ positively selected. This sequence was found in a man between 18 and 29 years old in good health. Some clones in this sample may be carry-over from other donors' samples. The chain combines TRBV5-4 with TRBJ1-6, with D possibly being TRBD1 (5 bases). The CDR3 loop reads CASSLGGDTYNSPLHF. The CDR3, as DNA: TGTGCCAGCAGCTTGGGGGGGGATACCTATAATTCACCCCTCCACTTT.